This paragraph covers one TCR beta chain sequence. Its antigen remains unknown. These data originate in a study of shared clonotypes between healthy human individuals. Study in general: The cohort comprised a couple of women and a few men. Their ages spanned 18 to 49 years. The study, taken as a whole, reports: Rarefaction showed sorted-subset sequencing was incomplete despite large depth.

Samples underwent the assay at deep level. Once extracted for a subset, genomic DNA was divided evenly among several immunoSEQ plates. Assay: immunoSEQ multiplex PCR; the TCRdb copy retains only in-frame clones and omits some. Of around 720,000 clones in the sample, less than 80% were seen once. CDR3 length equals 14 residues. V lost 1 base to trimming and J lost 9 bases; unmatched junction nucleotides: 7. The germline gives CDR1 SGHDT, CDR2 YYEEEE. The chain carries TRBV5-6 and TRBJ2-7; 10 bases map to TRBD2. The sequence was obtained from a woman aged 25 to 45 in good health. Sequenced input: memory CD4+ T cells sorted from blood. This sample's subset: CD45RA-negative fraction. The DNA for the CDR3 is TGTGCCAGCAGCTTGACGCTAGCGGGAGTGGTGCAGTACTTC. Translation: CASSLTLAGVVQYF.